A selection of T cell receptor beta chains follows, all from one sample in a study of blood T cells in healthy people across ages. From the 5' RACE reads, TCRdb called clonotypes with MiXCR, one entry per CDR3 protein. This sample has hundreds of thousands of distinct CDR3 sequences, with around 30% found just once. Material for sequencing was blood. These TCRs come from an elderly woman in good health. CDR3s include the opening cysteine and the closing phenylalanine or tryptophan. D genes are given only for firm matches. Clone size appears in some rows only: once, few, many, or a class for an expanded clone.

J | size | D | V | CDR3 | DNA
TRBJ1-3 | - | - | TRBV5-1 | CASSFKDGRIVSGNTIYF | TGCGCCAGCAGCTTCAAAGATGGACGGATTGTTTCTGGAAACACCATATATTTT
TRBJ2-6 | many | TRBD1 | TRBV5-1 | CASSAPGTGGSGANVLTF | TGCGCCAGCAGCGCTCCCGGGACAGGAGGCTCTGGGGCCAACGTCCTGACTTTC
TRBJ2-6 | few | - | TRBV3-1 | CASNSQGSGANVLTF | TGTGCCAGCAACTCACAGGGCTCTGGGGCCAACGTCCTGACTTTC
TRBJ2-1 | - | - | TRBV29-1 | CSVEGTPVTYNEQFF | TGCAGCGTTGAAGGAACGCCTGTCACCTACAATGAGCAGTTCTTC
TRBJ2-7 | many | - | TRBV6-5 | CASSTKGPPYEQYF | TGTGCCAGCAGTACCAAGGGACCTCCCTACGAGCAGTACTTC
TRBJ2-7 | many | TRBD2 | TRBV9 | CASSTPTPGLAGSYEQYF | TGTGCCAGCAGCACCCCTACCCCGGGACTAGCGGGATCCTACGAGCAGTACTTC
TRBJ1-2 | few | - | TRBV20-1 | CSAHPRDYWGYTF | TGCAGTGCTCACCCCAGGGATTACTGGGGCTACACCTTC
TRBJ2-5 | once | TRBD2 | TRBV29-1 | CSGGGGGPREAQHF | TGCAGCGGGGGTGGCGGGGGGCCAAGAGAGGCCCAGCACTTC
TRBJ2-3 | many | - | TRBV21-1 | CASSMETGGTSTDTQYF | TGTGCCAGCAGCATGGAGACAGGGGGTACTAGCACAGATACGCAGTATTTT
TRBJ2-2 | - | TRBD2 | TRBV5-1 | CASSRGGPNTGELFF | TGCGCCAGCAGCCGGGGGGGACCGAACACCGGGGAGCTGTTTTTT
TRBJ1-5 | - | TRBD1 | TRBV6-2/TRBV6-3 | CASSYASDRGLTNQPQHF | TGTGCCAGCAGTTACGCGTCTGACAGGGGGCTGACCAATCAGCCCCAGCATTTT
TRBJ1-5 | few | - | TRBV10-3 | CAISDKQNSNQPQHF | TGTGCCATCAGTGATAAACAGAATAGCAATCAGCCCCAGCATTTT
TRBJ2-5 | few | TRBD2 | TRBV5-4 | CASSLGTSGGAPNEQYF | TGTGCCAGCAGCTTGGGGACTAGCGGGGGGGCCCCGAATGAGCAGTACTTC
TRBJ2-5 | many | TRBD2 | TRBV9 | CASSVAGGGETQYF | TGTGCCAGCAGCGTGGCGGGGGGCGGGGAGACCCAGTACTTC
TRBJ2-2 | - | - | TRBV12-3/TRBV12-4 | CASSFRSGAGELFF | TGTGCCAGCAGTTTTAGGTCAGGGGCCGGGGAGCTGTTTTTT
TRBJ2-1 | few | - | TRBV6-2/TRBV6-3 | CASRVFLNSYNEQFF | TGTGCCAGCCGCGTATTCCTGAACTCCTACAATGAGCAGTTCTTC
TRBJ2-4 | many | - | TRBV6-5 | CASSYIGGGHWVKNIQYF | TGTGCCAGCAGTTACATAGGAGGGGGGCATTGGGTCAAAAACATTCAGTACTTC